The subject of this entry is one T cell receptor (beta chain). The antigen this receptor binds is unknown. Qualities for individual bases were not recorded, and no much larger clone is one base off. The Qiagen DNeasy kit was used to extract genomic DNA both from unsorted PBMCs and from the negatively selected CD4+ and CD8+ fractions. TCR beta CDR3 regions were subjected to amplification by immunoSEQ multiplex PCR with primers that anneal to V and J segments. A synthetic immune receptor repertoire was used to minimize amplification bias, and remaining bias was computationally removed after sequencing. In the source study's methods: Custom Python scripts were used to quantify repertoire diversity as the Shannon entropy index. Unsorted, CD4+ and CD8+ repertoires were examined separately, except in combined analyses, for which CD4+ and CD8+ sequences were merged in silico. A clone counted as expanded when the clone's frequency after treatment rose at least 2-fold relative to C1D1, and clones undetected at baseline were given a pseudocount of 0.5. Singleton clones were defined as clones with 0 or 1 copy at C1D1, and non-singleton clones were defined as clones with 2 or more copies. Clones expanded in unsorted samples were labelled as CD4+, CD8+ or unknown by matching protein sequences in sorted samples from the same patient. Diversity changes from C1D1 to C4D1 were tested in paired samples using Wilcoxon tests. Sourced from immuneACCESS, this table was stored by TCRdb with only in-frame sequences that have V and J called. A share of the clones is absent; for the studies checked, an unresolved V gene accounts for under half, and the remainder has no known explanation. V, J and clone size were drawn from that table, and D and trimming were deduced from the DNA. The sample table shows fewer than 90,000 clones, and roughly 91% are seen once. 7.5% to 9.5% of the sample is taken by the ten largest.

A distance of 14 bases separates the germline ends of V and J, which lose 7 bases and 6 bases respectively. The CDR3 runs 13 amino acids, cysteine and phenylalanine included. Only the CDR3 region is kept as DNA, spanning 39 bases read in frame from base 1. Via the germline V gene, CDR1 is SGHRS and CDR2 YFSETQ. This specimen belongs to a study of PD-1 blockade in classical Hodgkin lymphoma (dated by TCRdb to 2020 to 2022). The study in broad terms: Nivolumab dosing was 3 mg/kg intravenously every 2 weeks, continuing until either disease progression or unacceptable toxicity. A peripheral blood immune signature of response to PD-1 blockade in classical Hodgkin lymphoma was defined using TCR beta sequencing and CyTOF. Here is what the overall study found, with its caveats: Baseline TCR diversity was reported to be lower in newly diagnosed patients than in healthy donors, and even lower in relapsed/refractory patients. Diversity was lower in patients who began nivolumab less than 1 year after ASCT, so these patients were left out of later analyses to avoid confounding by immune reconstitution. Among trial patients, those achieving complete response had baseline diversity similar to that of newly diagnosed patients, while diversity was significantly lower in partial responders and progressors. The study was restricted to a single clinical trial cohort, and the causes of repertoire differences, possibly disease activity or prior therapy, were left undefined. By C4D1, a significant rise was seen in CD4+ TCR diversity but not in CD8+ TCR diversity (p=0.0027 vs p=0.16), and the rise was most apparent among complete responders (p=0.02).

The time point label corresponds to: cycle 1 day 1 (C1D1), immediately before nivolumab initiation. Every trial patient had relapsed after autologous stem cell transplantation, and cohorts A, B and C differed in prior brentuximab vedotin exposure. The trial cohort comprised about 60 patients with relapsed/refractory classical Hodgkin lymphoma whose best overall responses were complete response, partial response or progressive disease. Trial patients were treated with single-agent nivolumab in the multi-cohort phase II CheckMate 205 trial. An independent review committee assessed best overall response by applying the 2007 International Working Group response criteria. Trial PBMCs were obtained immediately prior to nivolumab initiation (C1D1) and on therapy at cycle 2 day 1 and cycle 4 day 1. Peripheral blood was collected in 8 mL Vacutainer Cell Preparation Tubes, from which PBMCs were isolated by centrifugation and then cryopreserved.

The sequencing here drew on peripheral blood mononuclear cells (PBMCs), taken at baseline. The receptor was isolated from a human donor with classical Hodgkin lymphoma. The chain was built from TRBV5-1 and TRBJ2-1; a tentative D match to TRBD2 spans 6 bases. The CDR3 here reads CASRRDSLNEQFF. The nucleotide sequence reads TGCGCCAGCCGCCGGGACTCCCTCAATGAGCAGTTCTTC.